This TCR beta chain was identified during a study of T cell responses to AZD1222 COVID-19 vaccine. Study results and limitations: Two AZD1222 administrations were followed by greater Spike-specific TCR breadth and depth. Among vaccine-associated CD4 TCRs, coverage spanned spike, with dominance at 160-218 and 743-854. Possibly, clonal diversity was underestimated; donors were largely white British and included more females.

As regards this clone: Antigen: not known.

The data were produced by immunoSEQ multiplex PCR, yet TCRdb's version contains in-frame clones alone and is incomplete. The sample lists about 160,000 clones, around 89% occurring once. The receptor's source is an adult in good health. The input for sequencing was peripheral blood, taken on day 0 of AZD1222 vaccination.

CDR3 bases: TGTGCCAGCATTTCGGGACAGAGGAGCTCCTACGAGCAGTACTTC. The encoded protein is CASISGQRSSYEQYF. The chain uses TRBV28 and TRBJ2-7; 7 nucleotides agree with TRBD1. The CDR3 has 15 amino acids. V dropped 7 bases and J dropped 0; count of bases not matched to a gene: 9. Germline V gives CDR1 MDHEN, CDR2 SYDVKM.